Here is one T cell receptor (beta chain) with its context. Its antigen is still unknown. No quality values exist for individual bases; no much larger clone is one base distant. This specimen belongs to a study of blood T cell repertoires in COVID-19 (dated by TCRdb to 2018 to 2021). General notes on the study: Samples covering the acute and convalescent phases of COVID-19 were provided by collaborators in the United States, Italy and Spain. The material from the prospective study consisted of cDNA or gDNA derived from T cells, B-cell-depleted T cells, or PBMCs. Subjects who had been exposed to COVID-19, were actively infected with it, or had recovered from it provided the deeply sampled blood TCRbeta repertoires that made up the dataset. A freely available public database, intended as a resource for researchers studying the immune response to SARS-CoV-2, is where the repertoires were released. Samples were obtained from the ongoing ImmuneRACE study (first 160 participants) and from roughly 1,300 subjects provided by 6 global collaborators. The sample metadata nearly always contained a de-identified subject ID, COVID-19 status, age in years and sex. HLA class I and class II types, where available, came from metadata supplied by the sample provider rather than from assay-based typing. Broader findings and caveats from the paper: The amount of clinical and demographic metadata varied by source and participant and was provided uncurated.

The immunoSEQ Assay, a bias-controlled multiplex PCR, was used to amplify TCRbeta CDR3 regions from genomic DNA. As for how the authors treated the data: The number of nucleated cells in each sample was estimated from the amplification of reference gene primers within the assay. To quantify the absolute abundance of each unique TCRbeta CDR3 rearrangement, sequence reads were collapsed and filtered. Productive Simpson clonality was computed per sample as the square root of Simpson's diversity index over productive rearrangements. TCRdb provides this immuneACCESS table in a form limited to in-frame rearrangements. Some clones are lacking; in checked studies, under half of them reflect an unresolved V gene, and why the rest are absent is not known. Clone size and V and J calls were adopted from that table, with D and trimming inferred from the DNA. This sample lists about 60,000 clones; approximately 82% were detected once. The ten largest clones represent 3.5% of the sample.

The collaborating institutions used their own protocols to collect whole blood in K2EDTA tubes. For TCRbeta analysis, collaborators shipped samples as frozen whole blood, isolated PBMCs, or DNA extracted from either of those sample types. Germline trimming: 5 bases from V, 10 bases from J; junction bases outside gene matches: 12. CDR1 and CDR2 are read off the germline V gene as SGHTA and FQGNSA. Reading from cysteine to phenylalanine, the CDR3 counts 14 amino acids. This entry keeps only the CDR3 DNA: 42 bases, framed from base 1. The sample comprised peripheral blood. This TCR came from a man aged 55 to 70 with acute or convalescent COVID-19. The rearranged chain carries TRBV7-2 and TRBJ2-7; 9 central bases correspond to TRBD2. CDR3 sequence: CASSGVVAGALQYF. The DNA sequence reads TGTGCCAGCAGCGGGGTGGTAGCGGGGGCCCTACAGTACTTC.